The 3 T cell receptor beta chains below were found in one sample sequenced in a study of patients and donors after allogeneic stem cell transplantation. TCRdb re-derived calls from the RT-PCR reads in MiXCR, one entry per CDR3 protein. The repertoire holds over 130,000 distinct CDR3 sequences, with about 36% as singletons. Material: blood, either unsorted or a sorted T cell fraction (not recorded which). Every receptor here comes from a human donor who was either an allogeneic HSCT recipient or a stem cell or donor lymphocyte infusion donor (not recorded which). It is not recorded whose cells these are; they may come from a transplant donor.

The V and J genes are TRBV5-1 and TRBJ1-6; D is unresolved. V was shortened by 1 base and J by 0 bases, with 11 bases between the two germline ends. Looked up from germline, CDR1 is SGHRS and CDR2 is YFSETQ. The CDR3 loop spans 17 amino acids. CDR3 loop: CASSLMSASSYNSPLHF. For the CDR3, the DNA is TGCGCCAGCAGCTTGATGTCCGCCAGCTCCTATAATTCACCCCTCCACTTT.

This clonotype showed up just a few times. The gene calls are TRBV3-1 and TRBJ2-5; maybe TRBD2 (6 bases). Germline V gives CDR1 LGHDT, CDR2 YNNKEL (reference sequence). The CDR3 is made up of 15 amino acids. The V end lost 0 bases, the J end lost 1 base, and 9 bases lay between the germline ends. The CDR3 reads CASSQDGGSQETQYF. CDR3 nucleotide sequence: TGTGCCAGCAGCCAAGATGGAGGGAGCCAAGAGACCCAGTACTTC.

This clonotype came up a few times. The CDR3 sequence is CASFRASGGTDTQYF. The CDR3 nucleotides read TGTGCCAGCTTTAGGGCTAGCGGGGGCACAGATACGCAGTATTTT. The genes are TRBV6-6 and TRBJ2-3; 9 positions agree with TRBD2. The CDR3 is made up of 15 amino acids. After removal of 8 bases from V and 1 base from J, the junction contained 7 bases not matched to a gene. Germline V gene data show CDR1 as MNHNY and CDR2 as SVGAGI (reference sequence).